This T cell receptor beta chain was sequenced in a study of shared clonotypes between healthy human individuals. As defined, naive CD8 cells were CD45RO-negative and positively selected for CCR7, with terminally differentiated effector memory CD45RA+ cells excluded. TCRdb keeps only in-frame clones here, not all; method: immunoSEQ multiplex PCR. The table lists around 2,100,000 clones, roughly 95% of them singletons, with more than 0.95% in the top ten. Germline assignment: CDR1 SGHTA and CDR2 FQGNSA. The CDR3 contains 18 residues. V trimming: 4 bases; J trimming: 2 bases; junction bases outside the gene matches: 11.

The sequenced sample was naive CD8+ T cells sorted from blood. This TCR came from a man younger than 35 in good health. This chain connects TRBV7-2 to TRBJ2-5; TRBD1 agrees at 12 bases. DNA of the CDR3: TGTGCCAGCAGCTCCGGTCCGGGGACAGGGGGCTTGCAAGAGACCCAGTACTTC. As protein: CASSSGPGTGGLQETQYF.